What follows is one TCR beta chain and its context. No antigen is known for it. Base qualities are not provided; no much larger clone lies one nucleotide away. TCRbeta CDR3 regions were profiled with the immunoSEQ Assay using bias-controlled multiplex PCR amplification of genomic DNA. The paper's data handling went like this. The absolute abundance of each unique TCRbeta CDR3 region was quantified after sequences were collapsed and filtered. Differential abundance was tested with a binomial (Fisher-equivalent) model and with a beta-binomial model adding time-dependent variance fitted from healthy donors. Clones with fewer than 5 combined templates were removed, and differential abundance was called for clones with a Benjamini-Hochberg FDR below 0.01. Beta-binomial variance was modeled as a function of total template count across the two samples using the form v = (b*log(k)+a)^2. Held by TCRdb, this immuneACCESS table contains in-frame sequences only and omits some clones. Under half of the omission traces to an unresolved V gene where checked; the cause of the rest is unknown. V and J calls and clone size are given by that table; D and trimming were obtained from the DNA. The sample profile shows 55,000 to 80,000 clones; around 86% of them were found once. About a fifth of the sample rests with the top ten.

The entry originates in a study of identifying expanded T cells in peripheral blood (dated by TCRdb to between 2018 and 2020). For the study in its entirety: Technical replicates were generated by sequencing separate aliquots of the same genomic DNA pool, and four replicates were compared pairwise. The study at large found these results: The authors expected that over much longer intervals, such as months to years, biological variance in healthy repertoires might increase even further. Across all healthy-donor time intervals, the beta-binomial model significantly lowered both the number of clones called differentially abundant and the false-positive rate. Approximately 1.2 differentially abundant clones were flagged by the binomial model between technical replicates, whereas about 16 and 20 were flagged over roughly two weeks and four weeks, respectively. In all healthy donors, the variance in clone template counts between samples taken 2 to 3 weeks apart rose significantly as total template count increased.

No immune events such as infections were documented for the healthy donors during the collection period. To calibrate time-dependent variance in a beta-binomial model of T-cell clone differential abundance, blood repertoires from healthy donors were used as a training cohort. The training cohort was composed of some ten healthy donors, 3 female and 7 male. On average the donors were 43 years old, and their ages spanned roughly 29 to 70 years. Whole blood, obtained from a commercial supplier, was collected from each healthy donor at three time points spaced approximately 13 days apart. Genomic DNA was extracted from unsorted whole blood for immunosequencing. For this chain, trimming is 8 bases at the V end and 4 bases at the J end, and the number of junction bases without a gene match is 11. The cysteine opens and the phenylalanine closes a CDR3 of 15 amino acids. Only the CDR3 DNA is retained, 45 bases long and in frame from the first base. The germline V gene yields MNHEY for CDR1 and SVGAGI for CDR2.

This receptor was obtained from a person between 18 and 75 years old in good health. The chain is made from TRBV6-5 and TRBJ1-2, and 9 bases in between align with TRBD1. What was sequenced was blood. The DNA reads TGTGCCAGCGGGACAGGGTCGTTTCGATCCTATGGCTACACCTTC. This translates into CASGTGSFRSYGYTF.